The entry below describes one T cell receptor (beta chain). Its antigen is undetermined. The CDR3 contains 13 residues. V was shortened by 2 bases and J by 5 bases, with 10 bases between the two germline ends. Germline V CDR1 and CDR2: SGHDT, YYEEEE. General study points: Greatest tumor Treg TCR overlap was with tumor naive CD4+ cells.

TCRdb called the 5' RACE reads again in MiXCR, with one record for every CDR3 protein. The repertoire has around 37,000 distinct CDR3 sequences, 29% of them found once; the top ten carry around 4%. The chain recombines TRBV5-6 with TRBJ2-5; D call uncertain. The sequence was obtained from a female donor with breast cancer. Source material: memory CD4+ T cells sorted from a lymph node. Subset specified: memory CD4+ T cells, CD4+CD45RO+CD25-. For the CDR3, the DNA is TGTGCCAGCAGCTTCGGCGCACGGGAGACCCAGTACTTC. Translation: CASSFGARETQYF.